One sample yielded the 31 T cell receptor beta chains listed below, sequenced in a study of cytomegalovirus exposure and HLA in healthy donors. PCR used 60 Vbeta primers and 13 Jbeta primers. Produced via immunoSEQ multiplex PCR; TCRdb's table is partial and in-frame only. The sample holds roughly 130,000 clones, 80% seen once. The sample taken for sequencing was PBMCs. These receptors came from a man aged 40-55 years in good health and CMV-seronegative.

The genes are TRBV7-9 and TRBJ2-2; D not certain. Germline-derived CDR1 and CDR2 are SEHNR and FQNEAQ (reference sequence). Trimming left V 5 bases short and J 6 bases short, with 13 bases between. This CDR3 region has 14 residues. CDR3 sequence (DNA): TGTGCCAGCAGCCCCGGGTCGGTGGCCGGGGAGCTGTTTTTT. Its translation: CASSPGSVAGELFF.

The chain is built from TRBV7-2 and TRBJ1-2; D may be TRBD1 (5 bases). From germline, CDR1 is SGHTA and CDR2 FQGNSA. Trimming removed 1 base at V and 8 bases at J, with 14 bases between. This CDR3 comprises 14 residues. CDR3 loop: CASSLEAGPEGYTF. CDR3 DNA: TGTGCCAGCAGCTTAGAGGCAGGGCCGGAGGGCTACACCTTC.

The chain combines TRBV28 with TRBJ2-2; 8 bases map to TRBD1. Germline CDR1 reads MDHEN; CDR2 reads SYDVKM. CDR3 length: 14 amino acids. Trimming removed 6 bases from V and 7 bases from J; junction bases left unmatched: 7. The CDR3 DNA follows: TGTGCCAGCAGGCGGGGACAGGTGGTCGGGGAGCTGTTTTTT. Translated: CASRRGQVVGELFF.

This chain links TRBV30 with TRBJ1-3; perhaps TRBD1 as D (6 bases). This CDR3 region has 13 residues. Trimming took off 3 bases at V and 3 bases at J, with 9 bases between the two ends. CDR1 is GTSNPN, CDR2 SVGIG, per germline (reference sequence). The CDR3 bases are TGTGCCTGGAGCAGGGGTAGTGGAAACACCATATATTTT. Its translation is CAWSRGSGNTIYF.

The rearrangement joins TRBV18 to TRBJ2-7; 7 positions match TRBD1. The CDR3 has 15 residues. The V gene end was trimmed by 2 bases and the J gene end by 3 bases; junction bases not matched to a gene: 7. CDR1 and CDR2 from the germline V gene are KGHSH and LQKENI. The CDR3 DNA reads TGTGCCAGCTCACCAGTGACAGGGAACTTCTACGAGCAGTACTTC. Protein sequence: CASSPVTGNFYEQYF.

V is TRBV6-5 and J is TRBJ1-5; 7 bases align to TRBD1. The CDR3 totals 14 residues. The ends lost 6 bases at V and 6 bases at J; junction bases unmatched: 8. Per the germline V gene, CDR1 is MNHEY and CDR2 is SVGAGI. In DNA form, the CDR3 reads TGTGCCAGCAGCTTGCAGGGGGGAAGTCAGCCCCAGCATTTT. It is translated as CASSLQGGSQPQHF.

V and J are TRBV28 and TRBJ1-5, with D hard to call. The CDR3 runs 13 residues. V was trimmed by 6 bases and J by 8 bases, leaving 14 bases between them. Germline V gene lookup returns CDR1 MDHEN and CDR2 SYDVKM. CDR3 bases: TGTGCCAGCAGCCCCGCCGGGTTTGAGCCCCAGCATTTT. Encoded protein: CASSPAGFEPQHF.

The rearrangement links TRBV14 to TRBJ2-7; the D is unclear. V dropped 3 bases and J dropped 3 bases, with 9 bases sitting between them. CDR1 is SGHDN, CDR2 FVKESK, per germline. The CDR3 runs to 13 residues. DNA for the CDR3: TGTGCCAGCAGCCAGGGCCTCCTCTACGAGCAGTACTTC. It yields the protein CASSQGLLYEQYF. Filled out from reference TRBV14 and TRBJ2-7, the complete variable domain reads EAGVTQFPSHSVIEKGQTVTLRCDPISGHDNLYWYRRVMGKEIKFLLHFVKESKQDESGMPNNRFLAERTGGTYSTLKVQPAELEDSGVYFCASSQGLLYEQYFGPGTRLTVT.

This clone was seen a handful of times. The CDR3 sequence is CASSLAPGSTEAFF. The CDR3, as DNA: TGTGCCAGCAGCTTAGCTCCAGGAAGCACTGAAGCTTTCTTT. The rearrangement uses TRBV11-1 and TRBJ1-1; no definite D call. CDR1 SGHAT and CDR2 FQDESV come from the germline V gene (reference sequence). This CDR3 is 14 amino acids long. The V gene lost 0 bases and the J gene lost 4 bases, with 9 bases spanning the gap. Supplemented by reference TRBV11-1 and TRBJ1-1, the full variable domain reads EAEVAQSPRYKITEKSQAVAFWCDPISGHATLYWYRQILGQGPELLVQFQDESVVDDSQLPKDRFSAERLKGVDSTLKIQPAELGDSAMYLCASSLAPGSTEAFFGQGTRLTVV.

The chain is built from TRBV30 and TRBJ2-6; D is uncertain. From germline, CDR1 is GTSNPN and CDR2 SVGIG (reference sequence). CDR3 size: 13 residues. V lost 4 bases and J lost 4, with 8 bases in between. In nucleotides, the CDR3 is TGTGCCTGGACGGCCGGGGGGGCCAACGTCCTGACTTTC. Translated: CAWTAGGANVLTF. The entire variable domain, with the rest obtained from reference TRBV30 and TRBJ2-6, is as follows: SQTIHQWPATLVQPVGSPLSLECTVEGTSNPNLYWYRQAAGRGLQLLFYSVGIGQISSEVPQNLSASRPQDRQFILSSKKLLLSDSGFYLCAWTAGGANVLTFGAGSRLTVL.

The chain combines TRBV10-3 with TRBJ1-4; D perhaps matches TRBD1 (6 bases). The germline V gene encodes CDR1 ENHRY and CDR2 SYGVKD. The germline V and J ends were trimmed by 3 bases and 4 bases, with 12 bases remaining between them. This CDR3 spans 15 amino acids. CDR3 sequence reads: CAISEGGEGNEKLFF. As DNA, the CDR3 is TGTGCCATCAGTGAAGGGGGGGAAGGTAATGAAAAACTGTTTTTT.

This clone was detected once. The chain couples TRBV6-1 to TRBJ1-6; possible D gene TRBD1, 5 bases. Germline-derived CDR1 and CDR2 are MNHNS and SASEGT. The V and J ends lost 2 bases and 7 bases respectively, with 18 bases between them. This CDR3 is built from 17 residues. The CDR3 DNA is TGTGCCAGCAGTGAAATGAGGGCCGGGGGTCGGAATTCACCCCTCCACTTT. It translates to CASSEMRAGGRNSPLHF.

The genes are TRBV19 and TRBJ1-1, with TRBD1 matching over 9 bases. The CDR3 is 14 amino acids. Per the germline V gene, CDR1 is LNHDA and CDR2 is SQIVND (reference sequence). V dropped 4 bases and J dropped 8; count of bases not matched to a gene: 8. CDR3 loop: CASSRGQGLGEAFF. The CDR3 coding sequence is TGTGCCAGTAGTAGGGGACAGGGCCTGGGAGAAGCTTTCTTT.

V usage is TRBV29-1 and J usage is TRBJ1-3; D is undetermined. Germline CDR1 SQVTM, CDR2 ANQGSEA. With 6 bases removed from V and 0 bases from J, the gap between germline ends came to 15 bases. This CDR3 comprises 15 residues. The CDR3 coding sequence is TGCAGCGTCTTTCCAGGCCAAAGCTCTGGAAACACCATATATTTT. It translates to CSVFPGQSSGNTIYF.

This clone turned up a few times. The chain carries TRBV6-1 and TRBJ2-1; 9 bases map to TRBD2. Trimming took 7 bases from V and 3 from J; bases not matched to a gene: 7. The CDR3 loop spans 15 amino acids. Per germline, CDR1 MNHNS and CDR2 SASEGT. CDR3 loop: CASIKQAGGYNEQFF. The CDR3 DNA reads as TGTGCCAGCATAAAACAAGCGGGGGGCTACAATGAGCAGTTCTTC.

This chain joins TRBV5-1 and TRBJ2-1; 13 bases agree with TRBD2. This CDR3 has 15 amino acids. With 4 bases clipped from V and 8 bases from J, the junction kept 6 bases outside the gene matches. CDR1 SGHRS and CDR2 YFSETQ come from the germline V gene. In DNA form, the CDR3 reads TGCGCCAGCAGCCCACTAGCGGGAGGGTCTCATGAGCAGTTCTTC. Translating gives CASSPLAGGSHEQFF.

The rearrangement uses TRBV9 and TRBJ2-2, with D possibly being TRBD2 (6 bases). Germline V CDR1 and CDR2: SGDLS, YYNGEE. CDR3 length equals 16 residues. V was pared by 0 bases and J by 7 bases, with 16 bases between. In nucleotides, the CDR3 is TGTGCCAGCAGCGTAGGGTCTGGCGGGGACGGCGGGGAGCTGTTTTTT. It codes for CASSVGSGGDGGELFF.

The chain combines TRBV2 with TRBJ2-3, with 11 bases that match TRBD1. The CDR3 is 15 residues long. V was clipped by 6 bases and J by 6 bases; unmatched bases: 8. In germline, CDR1 is SNHLY, CDR2 FYNNEI. CDR3 DNA sequence: TGTGCCAGCAGCTCTCGGACAGGGGGCTGGGATACGCAGTATTTT. It specifies CASSSRTGGWDTQYF.

This clone has a handful of counts. The identical CDR3 is also encoded by other nucleotide sequences in the sample. J is TRBJ1-6 and V is TRBV30; D is ambiguous. The germline gives CDR1 GTSNPN, CDR2 SVGIG (reference sequence). Trimming left V 1 base short and J 8 bases short, with 6 bases between. The CDR3 extends over 12 amino acids. CDR3 sequence: CAWSAGDSPLHF. DNA of the CDR3: TGTGCCTGGAGTGCCGGGGATTCACCCCTCCACTTT.

The chain carries TRBV7-2 and TRBJ2-3, with 7 nucleotides matching TRBD1. V was pared by 3 bases and J by 2 bases, with 5 bases of the junction left unmatched. Per germline, CDR1 SGHTA and CDR2 FQGNSA. The CDR3 is 15 residues long. CDR3 DNA sequence: TGTGCCAGCAGCTTGGGACAGAATCCCACAGATACGCAGTATTTT. Translating gives CASSLGQNPTDTQYF.

The chain is built from TRBV7-9 and TRBJ2-5, with D possibly TRBD1 on 5 matching bases. The CDR3 is made up of 15 amino acids. Trimming took off 2 bases at V and 5 bases at J, with 15 bases between the two ends. Germline lookup yields CDR1 SEHNR and CDR2 FQNEAQ (reference sequence). The chain's CDR3 is CASSLWSRVEETQYF. CDR3 DNA sequence: TGTGCCAGCAGCTTATGGTCCAGGGTGGAGGAGACCCAGTACTTC.

The rearrangement uses TRBV5-1 and TRBJ1-2; 8 bases are a match to TRBD1. This CDR3 comprises 14 residues. Germline V gene sequence: CDR1 SGHRS, CDR2 YFSETQ. Trimming cost V 4 bases and J 5 bases; bases outside gene matches: 7. The CDR3 spells CASSATGQGYGYTF. The CDR3, as DNA: TGCGCCAGCAGCGCTACCGGACAGGGTTATGGCTACACCTTC.

This rearrangement joins TRBV2 to TRBJ1-5; the match to TRBD1 covers 7 bases. V was pared by 8 bases and J by 1 base, with 2 bases of the junction left unmatched. Germline loops: CDR1 SNHLY, CDR2 FYNNEI. The CDR3 contains 13 residues. The CDR3 region is CASRQGSNQPQHF. Written as DNA, the CDR3 is TGTGCCAGCCGACAGGGAAGCAATCAGCCCCAGCATTTT.

This clone occurred a few times. V and J are TRBV19 and TRBJ2-5; possible D gene TRBD1, 6 bases. This CDR3 has 15 amino acids. The V end was cut by 5 bases, the J end by 4 bases, with 17 bases between. Germline V gene lookup returns CDR1 LNHDA and CDR2 SQIVND (reference sequence). This CDR3 reads CASSSTDSPGETQYF. The CDR3 DNA follows: TGTGCCAGTAGTTCAACGGACAGCCCAGGAGAGACCCAGTACTTC.

This chain links TRBV7-2 with TRBJ1-3; D uncertain. Germline V gene sequence: CDR1 SGHTA, CDR2 FQGNSA. The V end lost 2 bases, the J end lost 4 bases, and 12 bases lay between the germline ends. The CDR3 is 15 amino acids. The CDR3 sequence: CASSLLGTYGNTIYF. In nucleotides, the CDR3 is TGTGCCAGCAGCTTACTGGGCACTTACGGAAACACCATATATTTT.

V and J are TRBV29-1 and TRBJ1-2, with 7 bases fitting TRBD1. This CDR3 contains 13 residues. V shed 6 bases and J 0 bases; nucleotides not matched to a gene: 4. Looked up from germline, CDR1 is SQVTM and CDR2 is ANQGSEA. CDR3 sequence: CSVTGQPNYGYTF. The CDR3 DNA is TGCAGCGTAACGGGACAGCCTAACTATGGCTACACCTTC.

In this sample, this clone turned up once. This chain joins TRBV29-1 and TRBJ1-1; maybe TRBD1 (6 bases). The germline V gene has CDR1 SQVTM and CDR2 ANQGSEA. The CDR3 contains 13 residues. The V and J ends lost 7 bases and 4 bases respectively, with 16 bases between them. DNA for the CDR3: TGCAGCGGAAAACAGGGTCTCGGCACTGAAGCTTTCTTT. Residues: CSGKQGLGTEAFF.

The chain recombines TRBV25-1 with TRBJ1-1; TRBD1 is a possible D gene (5 bases). The V and J ends lost 0 bases and 8 bases respectively, with 13 bases between them. CDR3 length equals 14 residues. Germline V CDR1 and CDR2: MGHDK, SYGVNS. CDR3 sequence (DNA): TGTGCCAGCAGTGAATATAGCGGGGGTGGGGAAGCTTTCTTT. Its translation: CASSEYSGGGEAFF. The full variable domain, in which reference TRBV25-1 and TRBJ1-1 provide the parts outside the CDR3, is EADIYQTPRYLVIGTGKKITLECSQTMGHDKMYWYQQDPGMELHLIHYSYGVNSTEKGDLSSESTVSRIRTEHFPLTLESARPSHTSQYLCASSEYSGGGEAFFGQGTRLTVV.

The chain recombines TRBV28 with TRBJ1-4; D is unresolved. Trimming took off 5 bases at V and 7 bases at J, with 8 bases between the two ends. Germline V gene sequence: CDR1 MDHEN, CDR2 SYDVKM. The CDR3 covers 12 residues. CDR3 protein: CASSPSTEKLFF. CDR3 sequence (DNA): TGTGCCAGCAGTCCCAGTACTGAAAAACTGTTTTTT.

The chain combines TRBV28 with TRBJ2-7, with a possible D match to TRBD1 (6 bases). Trimming shortened V by 10 bases and J by 2 bases, and 15 bases separated the two germline ends. Germline V gene sequence: CDR1 MDHEN, CDR2 SYDVKM. The CDR3 totals 13 residues. CDR3 bases: TGTGCCACCAACAGGGCCCCTACCTACGAGCAGTACTTC. Its protein product is CATNRAPTYEQYF.

V and J are TRBV4-1 and TRBJ1-6, with D maybe TRBD1 (6 bases). V was pared by 4 bases and J by 3 bases, with 16 bases between. The CDR3 is 17 amino acids. Germline V gene sequence: CDR1 MGHRA, CDR2 YSYEKL. The CDR3 here is CASSPRGGGDYNSPLHF. CDR3 DNA sequence: TGCGCCAGCAGCCCCAGGGGCGGGGGAGACTATAATTCACCCCTCCACTTT.